This entry describes one T cell receptor beta chain. Using immunoSEQ multiplex PCR, the repertoire was profiled, and TCRdb retains in-frame clones only, with some absent. Here the sample spans 20,000 to 25,000 clones, around 73% being singletons. Looked up from germline, CDR1 is SEHNR and CDR2 is FQNEAQ (reference sequence). The ends lost 3 bases at V and 5 bases at J; junction bases unmatched: 4. The CDR3 sequence is 14 residues long. This sample stems from a study of blood T cell repertoires in COVID-19. About the research overall: Collection of acute and convalescent COVID-19 samples took place in the United States, Italy and Spain. T cells, B-cell-depleted T cells, or PBMCs provided the cDNA or gDNA that served as material.

The material sequenced was peripheral blood. The chain combines TRBV7-9 with TRBJ2-1; TRBD1 matches at 7 bases. This TCR was sampled from a human donor in a cohort sampled during active or convalescent COVID-19. The CDR3 region is CASSFRQGHNEQFF. The DNA for the CDR3 is TGTGCCAGCAGCTTTAGACAGGGACACAATGAGCAGTTCTTC. Combining the CDR3 with reference TRBV7-9 and TRBJ2-1 gives the whole variable domain DTGVSQNPRHKITKRGQNVTFRCDPISEHNRLYWYRQTLGQGPEFLTYFQNEAQLEKSRLLSDRFSAERPKGSFSTLEIQRTEQGDSAMYLCASSFRQGHNEQFFGPGTRLTVL.